Listed here are 30 T cell receptor beta chains from one sample, sequenced in a study of T-cell reconstitution after alpha-beta-depleted transplantation in children. Molecular barcoding with unique molecular identifiers was used for the TCRbeta library. Via MiXCR, TCRdb re-called the PCR reads, giving one row per CDR3 protein. The sample includes 65,000 to 70,000 distinct CDR3 sequences, roughly 4.5% of them seen just once. Specimen: PBMCs, mostly from graft donor cells, collected 180 days after TCRalphabeta/CD19-depleted stem cell transplant. The receptors originated from a boy younger than two who had a stem cell transplant for acute myeloid leukemia, so the T cells may come from the graft donor.

This clonotype was recorded many times. The chain has TRBV7-9 and TRBJ2-2; D ambiguous. CDR3 length: 16 amino acids. V was cut by 1 base and J by 4 bases, with 13 bases left in between. The germline V gene has CDR1 SEHNR and CDR2 FQNEAQ (reference sequence). CDR3: CASSLGSGAATGELFF. The CDR3 region has the DNA TGTGCCAGCAGCTTAGGTTCGGGTGCGGCCACCGGGGAGCTGTTTTTT.

The table lists this clonotype with many counts. The chain joins TRBV28 to TRBJ2-7; tentative D call: TRBD2 (6 bases). The V end lost 7 bases, the J end lost 3 bases, and 16 bases lay between the germline ends. This CDR3 is built from 14 residues. The germline V gene has CDR1 MDHEN and CDR2 SYDVKM. Here the CDR3 reads CASTNPGLGYEQYV. DNA of the CDR3: TGTGCCAGCACAAATCCGGGACTGGGCTACGAGCAGTACGTC.

This clonotype was seen many times. CDR3 amino acids: CASSSQGASNQPQHF. CDR3 nucleotide sequence: TGTGCCAGCAGTTCACAGGGGGCAAGTAATCAGCCCCAGCATTTT. This chain connects TRBV12-3 or TRBV12-4 to TRBJ1-5; 9 bases line up with TRBD1. The V gene end was trimmed by 4 bases and the J gene end by 4 bases; junction bases not matched to a gene: 5. CDR3 length equals 15 residues.

This clonotype appeared many times. This chain connects TRBV7-2 to TRBJ2-5; no reliable D call. Germline values: CDR1 SGHTA, CDR2 FQGNSA. V lost 2 bases, J lost 5 bases, and 9 bases lay in between. The CDR3 sequence is 13 residues long. The CDR3 DNA sequence: TGTGCCAGCAGCTTACGTAGAACGGAGACCCAGTACTTC. Translation: CASSLRRTETQYF.

This clonotype was counted many times. V usage is TRBV29-1 and J usage is TRBJ2-3; 15 bases line up with TRBD2. J was trimmed by 5 bases and V by 4 bases; bases with no gene match: 10. The germline V gene encodes CDR1 SQVTM and CDR2 ANQGSEA. CDR3 size: 17 residues. The CDR3 loop reads CSVGPGTSGGKVDTQYF. CDR3 bases: TGCAGCGTTGGCCCCGGGACTAGCGGGGGGAAGGTAGATACGCAGTATTTT.

This clonotype was observed at least ten times. J is TRBJ1-1 and V is TRBV20-1, with D unclear. V shed 4 bases and J shed 4 bases, with 22 bases lying between them. The length of the CDR3 is 16 residues. In germline, CDR1 is DFQATT, CDR2 SNEGSKA (reference sequence). The CDR3 nucleotides read TGCAGTGCTAACCGGAACCACAAGGGTCTTTTCACTGAAGCTTTCTTT. It specifies CSANRNHKGLFTEAFF.

There are many counts of this clonotype. The V and J genes are TRBV6-2 or TRBV6-3 and TRBJ2-5; D is unclear. Trimming removed 6 bases from V and 4 bases from J, with 9 bases in between. Germline lookup yields CDR1 MNHEY and CDR2 SVGEGT. CDR3 size: 12 residues. The CDR3 DNA reads as TGTGCCAGCAGGCCACAGCGAGAGACCCAGTACTTC. Residues: CASRPQRETQYF.

Many counts were recorded for this clonotype. The rearrangement links TRBV20-1 to TRBJ2-1; a possible D gene is TRBD2 (7 bases). The CDR3 contains 16 residues. Trimming removed 8 bases at V and 7 bases at J, with 27 bases between. CDR1 is DFQATT, CDR2 SNEGSKA, per germline (reference sequence). The CDR3 sequence is CSLVSFRGGVENEQFF. CDR3 nucleotide sequence: TGCAGTCTAGTTAGTTTCAGGGGAGGGGTGGAAAATGAGCAGTTCTTC.

This clonotype was seen at least ten times. J is TRBJ2-1 and V is TRBV5-1; possible D gene TRBD2, 6 bases. The V gene lost 4 bases and the J gene lost 5 bases, with 10 bases spanning the gap. CDR1 and CDR2 from the germline V gene are SGHRS and YFSETQ. The CDR3 has 13 residues. The CDR3 protein is CASSVRGNNEQFF. The CDR3 region has the DNA TGCGCCAGCAGCGTACGGGGGAACAATGAGCAGTTCTTC.

This clonotype was seen at least ten times. V usage is TRBV7-6 and J usage is TRBJ2-3; the D gene is possibly TRBD1 (6 bases). Trimming pared 5 bases from V and 4 bases from J, leaving 10 bases between. The CDR3 length is 13 residues. Germline lookup yields CDR1 SGHVS and CDR2 FNYEAQ. The CDR3: CASSQNRADTQYF. In DNA form, the CDR3 reads TGTGCCAGCAGCCAGAACAGGGCAGATACGCAGTATTTT.

Details on this clonotype: A read error may account for a junction end that differs from germline. The rearrangement uses TRBV11-1 and TRBJ2-2, with D perhaps matching TRBD1 (5 bases). From germline, CDR1 is SGHAT and CDR2 FQDESV (reference sequence). The CDR3 sequence is 14 residues long. CDR3 sequence reads: CASSSDSGRGELFF. The CDR3 DNA follows: TGCGCCAGCAGTTCTGACAGTGGACGCGGGGAGCTGTTTTTT.

This clonotype was detected many times. The chain couples TRBV12-3 or TRBV12-4 to TRBJ2-1; D perhaps matches TRBD1 (5 bases). This CDR3 comprises 15 residues. Deletions cut 8 bases from V and 7 bases from J, with 21 bases between. The CDR3 DNA reads TGTGCCAGCCGCGCGCCCGACAGTGAAAGGAATGAGCAGTTCTTC. Encoded protein: CASRAPDSERNEQFF.

The sample holds many counts of this clonotype. The V and J genes are TRBV5-1 and TRBJ2-3; 11 bases match TRBD2. The CDR3 is made up of 15 amino acids. Trimming removed 2 bases from V and 6 bases from J; junction bases left unmatched: 5. In germline, CDR1 is SGHRS, CDR2 YFSETQ. CDR3 nucleotide sequence: TGCGCCAGCAGCTTAAGGACTAGCGGGTTTGATACGCAGTATTTT. This encodes CASSLRTSGFDTQYF.

There are many counts of this clonotype. At one of its ends the junction is not consistent with the germline gene, which may arise from a read error. V gene TRBV20-1 combines with J gene TRBJ2-4, with TRBD1 matching over 7 bases. CDR1 is DFQATT, CDR2 SNEGSKA, per germline (reference sequence). The CDR3 runs to 15 residues. The CDR3 loop reads CSARDTGETKNIQYF. The DNA for the CDR3 is TGCAGTGCTCGAGATACAGGGGAAACCAAAAACATTCAGTACTTC.

This clonotype came up many times. The chain uses TRBV12-3 or TRBV12-4 and TRBJ1-5; unclear D gene. The CDR3 is 15 residues long. Trimming pared 1 base from V and 2 bases from J, leaving 9 bases between. The CDR3 loop reads CASSLGFSRNQPQHF. For the CDR3, the DNA is TGTGCCAGCAGTTTAGGGTTTAGTCGCAATCAGCCCCAGCATTTT.

A note on this clonotype: A read error may explain this, as a much larger clone is one base away. The chain carries TRBV4-2 and TRBJ2-7; the D gene is possibly TRBD2 (5 bases). The CDR3 sequence is 13 residues long. Germline V lookup: CDR1 LGHNA, CDR2 YNFKEQ. CDR3 DNA sequence: TGTGCCATCAGCCGAGGGCTGTTCTGCGAGCAGTACTTC. It specifies CAISRGLFCEQYF.

This clonotype was picked up many times. The rearrangement links TRBV9 to TRBJ2-1, with 7 bases fitting TRBD1. There are 13 residues in the CDR3. CDR1 and CDR2 from the germline V gene are SGDLS and YYNGEE. Losses at the gene ends were 2 bases for V and 9 bases for J; bases not matched to a gene: 5. The CDR3 reads CASSVTGAGEQFF. The DNA for the CDR3 is TGTGCCAGCAGCGTTACAGGGGCAGGTGAGCAGTTCTTC.

This clonotype occurred many times. The V gene is TRBV7-9, the J gene TRBJ2-2; D uncertain. Germline V gene lookup returns CDR1 SEHNR and CDR2 FQNEAQ (reference sequence). The CDR3 is 13 residues long. The V end lost 1 base, the J end lost 7 bases, and 7 bases lay between the germline ends. The CDR3 region is CASSLVAYGELFF. CDR3 bases: TGTGCCAGCAGCTTAGTGGCATACGGGGAGCTGTTTTTT. Filled out from reference TRBV7-9 and TRBJ2-2, the complete variable domain reads DTGVSQNPRHKITKRGQNVTFRCDPISEHNRLYWYRQTLGQGPEFLTYFQNEAQLEKSRLLSDRFSAERPKGSFSTLEIQRTEQGDSAMYLCASSLVAYGELFFGEGSRLTVL.

This clonotype was found many times. V usage is TRBV20-1 and J usage is TRBJ1-2, with D perhaps matching TRBD1 (5 bases). Germline V gene sequence: CDR1 DFQATT, CDR2 SNEGSKA (reference sequence). Trimming left V 2 bases short and J 2 bases short, with 12 bases between. The CDR3 is 14 residues long. CDR3 in amino acids: CSARRDELNYGYTF. CDR3 DNA sequence: TGCAGTGCTAGACGGGACGAGTTGAACTATGGCTACACCTTC.

There are many counts of this clonotype. The rearrangement uses TRBV10-3 and TRBJ2-6, with 9 bases fitting TRBD1. This CDR3 contains 18 residues. Germline loops: CDR1 ENHRY, CDR2 SYGVKD. V gave up 6 bases and J gave up 2 bases; unmatched junction bases: 11. In DNA, the CDR3 is TGTGCCATCAGGGGGAGGGGACAGGGAGAAGCTGGGGCCAACGTCCTGACTTTC. Amino acids: CAIRGRGQGEAGANVLTF.

At least ten counts were recorded for this clonotype. The chain is built from TRBV29-1 and TRBJ1-2; 7 nucleotides agree with TRBD1. This CDR3 is 14 amino acids long. Looked up from germline, CDR1 is SQVTM and CDR2 is ANQGSEA. Unmatched junction bases numbered 2, after V lost 1 base and J lost 0 bases. This CDR3 is CSVEAQGTNYGYTF. In DNA, the CDR3 is TGCAGCGTTGAAGCACAGGGGACTAACTATGGCTACACCTTC.

This clonotype was picked up many times. Here the CDR3 reads CATSRDGGSAETQYF. CDR3 DNA sequence: TGTGCCACCAGCAGAGATGGAGGTTCGGCGGAGACCCAGTACTTC. The rearrangement links TRBV15 to TRBJ2-5, with a tentative D call TRBD2 (5 bases). This CDR3 is built from 15 residues. Germline V CDR1 and CDR2: LNHNV, YYDKDF (reference sequence). V lost 0 bases to trimming and J lost 5 bases, with 13 bases between them.

V is TRBV19 and J is TRBJ1-5; tentatively, D is TRBD1 (5 bases). V gave up 6 bases and J gave up 2 bases, with 8 bases separating them. CDR3 length: 13 amino acids. The germline V gene has CDR1 LNHDA and CDR2 SQIVND (reference sequence). DNA for the CDR3: TGTGCCAGTAGGTGGGGGGGCAATCAGCCCCAGCATTTT. This gives the protein CASRWGGNQPQHF. The full variable domain, its missing parts supplied by reference TRBV19 and TRBJ1-5, is DGGITQSPKYLFRKEGQNVTLSCEQNLNHDAMYWYRQDPGQGLRLIYYSQIVNDFQKGDIAEGYSVSREKKESFPLTVTSAQKNPTAFYLCASRWGGNQPQHFGDGTRLSIL.

This clonotype was detected ten times or more. The rearrangement uses TRBV12-3 or TRBV12-4 and TRBJ2-7, with 9 bases fitting TRBD1. V was pared by 7 bases and J by 3 bases, with 7 bases of the junction left unmatched. The CDR3 consists of 14 residues. The chain's CDR3 is CASTHPGQGYEQYF. The CDR3 nucleotides read TGTGCCAGCACCCATCCGGGACAGGGCTACGAGCAGTACTTC.

V gene TRBV19 combines with J gene TRBJ2-2, with D possibly being TRBD1 (6 bases). The germline CDR1 and CDR2 sequences are LNHDA and SQIVND (reference sequence). This CDR3 spans 12 amino acids. Trimming shortened V by 4 bases and J by 13 bases, and 13 bases separated the two germline ends. The CDR3 nucleotides read TGTGCCAGTAGTAGGGCAGGGGTTGGGCTGTTTTTT. Encoded protein: CASSRAGVGLFF.

This clonotype was seen ten or more times. This sequence joins TRBV6-1 and TRBJ2-4, with 7 bases that match TRBD1. This CDR3 has 15 amino acids. Germline V gene sequence: CDR1 MNHNS, CDR2 SASEGT. V lost 5 bases, J lost 0 bases, and 4 bases stayed unmatched. The CDR3 DNA is TGTGCCAGCAGTAAGGGACAGCTAGCCAAAAACATTCAGTACTTC. It encodes CASSKGQLAKNIQYF.

This clonotype was recorded many times. V is TRBV20-1 and J is TRBJ2-5; D might be TRBD2 (5 bases). Germline CDR1 DFQATT, CDR2 SNEGSKA (reference sequence). The CDR3 length is 12 residues. V gave up 1 base and J gave up 5 bases, with 8 bases separating them. The CDR3 loop reads CSARVPGETQYF. The DNA for the CDR3 is TGCAGTGCTAGAGTTCCGGGGGAGACCCAGTACTTC.

There are many counts of this clonotype. This chain connects TRBV5-1 to TRBJ2-7; D unclear. Trimming took 4 bases from V and 3 from J, leaving 8 bases between them. The length of the CDR3 is 12 residues. Germline loops: CDR1 SGHRS, CDR2 YFSETQ. CDR3 loop: CASSPDIYEQYF. CDR3 DNA sequence: TGCGCCAGCAGCCCCGACATCTACGAGCAGTACTTC.

This clonotype was seen ten or more times. This chain uses TRBV10-3 with TRBJ1-6, with 8 bases matching TRBD1. V lost 8 bases and J lost 7; bases outside the gene matches: 7. Per the germline V gene, CDR1 is ENHRY and CDR2 is SYGVKD. CDR3 length equals 14 residues. The CDR3 region has the DNA TGTGCCATCGGCTACAGGGGGGAAAATTCACCCCTCCACTTT. Encoded protein: CAIGYRGENSPLHF.

This clonotype was found many times. The chain employs TRBV20-1 and TRBJ2-3; 8 bases map to TRBD1. There are 16 residues in the CDR3. V shed 5 bases, J shed 0 bases, and the junction held 10 bases outside the gene matches. Germline values: CDR1 DFQATT, CDR2 SNEGSKA (reference sequence). DNA for the CDR3: TGCAGTGCTCTGGACAGGGACACATCTAGCACAGATACGCAGTATTTT. Protein product: CSALDRDTSSTDTQYF.